This T cell receptor beta chain was obtained from a study of blood T cell repertoires in COVID-19. The repertoire was sequenced with immunoSEQ multiplex PCR; TCRdb's copy has only in-frame clones and lacks some. The top ten clones hold about 4% of a sample with about 320,000 clones, 90% of them seen once. This CDR3 comprises 14 residues. Trimming stripped 1 base from V and 8 bases from J, with 12 bases between. Germline assignment: CDR1 SGHRS and CDR2 YFSETQ. The sequencing input was PBMCs or T cells enriched from blood (not recorded which). This rearrangement joins TRBV5-1 to TRBJ1-4; maybe TRBD1 (6 bases). This TCR came from a woman aged 25-40 years who had been exposed to COVID-19. CDR3 in amino acids: CASSLNPDSEKLFF. The CDR3 bases are TGCGCCAGCAGCTTGAACCCGGACAGCGAAAAACTGTTTTTT.